The 29 T cell receptor beta chains presented below share a single source sample, sequenced in a study of T cell clonotyping in hematopoietic cell transplantation. Clones were read by immunoSEQ multiplex PCR, and TCRdb kept only the in-frame ones, dropping some. In the table there are 14,000 or so clones, about 94% of which are singletons. The sequences come from PBMCs, collected 30 days after allogeneic stem cell transplant. The origin of the receptors is a male patient in his sixties who had an allogeneic stem cell transplant from an unrelated donor, so the T cells may come from the graft donor. Some clones in this sample may be carry-over from other donors' samples.

The gene calls are TRBV5-1 and TRBJ1-1; possibly TRBD1 for D (5 bases). V was trimmed by 5 bases and J by 4 bases, leaving 18 bases between them. This CDR3 contains 15 residues. Per the germline V gene, CDR1 is SGHRS and CDR2 is YFSETQ. The CDR3 sequence: CASSLLQDGTTEAFF. CDR3 nucleotides: TGCGCCAGCAGTTTACTACAGGATGGGACCACTGAAGCTTTCTTT.

The rearrangement joins TRBV11-1 to TRBJ2-7; TRBD1 aligns across 9 bases. The CDR3 has 14 amino acids. CDR1 and CDR2 from the germline V gene are SGHAT and FQDESV (reference sequence). The junction had 5 bases not matched to a gene; V was cut back by 5 bases and J by 3 bases. The CDR3: CASSRDRGFYEQYF. Here the CDR3 DNA reads TGTGCCAGCAGCCGCGACAGGGGGTTCTACGAGCAGTACTTC.

The V gene is TRBV11-1, the J gene TRBJ2-5; no reliable D call. Germline V lookup: CDR1 SGHAT, CDR2 FQDESV (reference sequence). CDR3 length equals 11 residues. V gave up 5 bases and J gave up 3 bases, with 4 bases separating them. The CDR3 loop reads CASSNKETQYF. For the CDR3, the DNA is TGTGCCAGCAGCAACAAAGAGACCCAGTACTTC.

The rearrangement links TRBV6-1 to TRBJ1-2; 7 bases agree with TRBD1. The CDR3 is made up of 14 amino acids. Germline-derived CDR1 and CDR2 are MNHNS and SASEGT. After removal of 6 bases from V and 2 bases from J, the junction contained 6 bases not matched to a gene. DNA for the CDR3: TGTGCCAGCAGCTGGGAGACAGGGAACTATGGCTACACCTTC. Encoded protein: CASSWETGNYGYTF.

The table lists this clone with a count of one. The chain joins TRBV6-5 to TRBJ1-2, with D uncertain. CDR3 length: 14 amino acids. Looked up from germline, CDR1 is MNHEY and CDR2 is SVGAGI. V gave up 2 bases and J gave up 2 bases, with 9 bases separating them. CDR3 region: CASSYEGSNYGYTF. In nucleotides, the CDR3 is TGTGCCAGCAGTTACGAAGGCAGCAACTATGGCTACACCTTC.

V usage is TRBV7-2 and J usage is TRBJ1-1; D is undetermined. Germline loops: CDR1 SGHTA, CDR2 FQGNSA. Trimming removed 2 bases at V and 1 base at J, with 11 bases between. This CDR3 comprises 15 residues. DNA for the CDR3: TGTGCCAGCAGCTTAAACCAGAATACGAACACTGAAGCTTTCTTT. Translated: CASSLNQNTNTEAFF.

This clone turned up a few times. The rearrangement links TRBV6-6 to TRBJ2-7, with 7 bases that match TRBD2. The CDR3 extends over 14 amino acids. Germline V lookup: CDR1 MNHNY, CDR2 SVGAGI (reference sequence). V was clipped by 4 bases and J by 7 bases; unmatched bases: 10. The CDR3 here is CASSLTSEVGEQYF. CDR3 bases: TGTGCCAGCAGTTTAACTAGCGAAGTTGGGGAGCAGTACTTC.

This rearrangement joins TRBV7-2 to TRBJ2-3; D is unclear. The V gene lost 2 bases and the J gene lost 6 bases, with 6 bases spanning the gap. The CDR3 loop spans 12 amino acids. Germline assignment: CDR1 SGHTA and CDR2 FQGNSA. The CDR3 spells CASSLRTDTQYF. The CDR3, as DNA: TGTGCCAGCAGCTTAAGGACGGATACGCAGTATTTT.

The chain recombines TRBV6-6 with TRBJ1-2; D is ambiguous. Trimming removed 0 bases from V and 4 bases from J, with 9 bases in between. Germline CDR1 and CDR2: MNHNY and SVGAGI (reference sequence). This CDR3 comprises 14 residues. The CDR3 loop is CASSYSVQSYGYTF. The CDR3 DNA is TGTGCCAGCAGTTACTCGGTACAGAGCTATGGCTACACCTTC.

This chain links TRBV2 with TRBJ1-2; D is uncertain. Germline V CDR1 and CDR2: SNHLY, FYNNEI. The V end was cut by 4 bases, the J end by 1 base, with 10 bases between. This CDR3 comprises 14 residues. CDR3 in amino acids: CASSGLIFNYGYTF. The DNA for the CDR3 is TGTGCCAGCAGTGGTCTCATCTTTAACTATGGCTACACCTTC.

The rearrangement uses TRBV7-2 and TRBJ2-7; D remains unclear. Germline V gene data show CDR1 as SGHTA and CDR2 as FQGNSA. This CDR3 spans 13 amino acids. V gave up 4 bases and J gave up 2 bases, with 9 bases separating them. CDR3 nucleotide sequence: TGTGCCAGCAGCTCCCGAGGCCCCTACGAGCAGTACTTC. Residues: CASSSRGPYEQYF.

The V call is TRBV5-4, the J call TRBJ2-2; D ambiguous. There are 13 residues in the CDR3. Trimming removed 3 bases at V and 6 bases at J, with 9 bases between. Germline loops: CDR1 SGHNT, CDR2 YYREEE (reference sequence). The CDR3 sequence is CASSSYPPGELFF. The CDR3 nucleotides are TGTGCCAGCAGCTCATACCCGCCCGGGGAGCTGTTTTTT.

This clone has just one count. This chain joins TRBV2 and TRBJ2-5; D may match TRBD1 or TRBD2 (5 bases each). The CDR3 is made up of 18 amino acids. V was pared by 2 bases and J by 3 bases, with 22 bases between. From germline, CDR1 is SNHLY and CDR2 FYNNEI. The CDR3 DNA reads TGTGCCAGCAGTGAACTTCTGGGGAAGGGGAAGGAGGAAGAGACCCAGTACTTC. Translating gives CASSELLGKGKEEETQYF.

This clone has only one observation. V gene TRBV5-1 combines with J gene TRBJ2-7; D possibly corresponds to TRBD1 (5 bases). The germline gives CDR1 SGHRS, CDR2 YFSETQ. This CDR3 comprises 14 residues. Trimming pared 0 bases from V and 2 bases from J, leaving 9 bases between. The CDR3 region is CASSLEPDTYEQYF. CDR3 sequence (DNA): TGCGCCAGCAGCTTGGAGCCGGACACCTACGAGCAGTACTTC.

The CDR3 protein is CASSMIDRENSPLHF. CDR3 coding DNA: TGTGCCAGTAGTATGATAGACAGGGAAAATTCACCCCTCCACTTT. The rearrangement uses TRBV19 and TRBJ1-6, with 7 nucleotides matching TRBD1. V was pared by 3 bases and J by 7 bases, with 6 bases of the junction left unmatched. Germline loops: CDR1 LNHDA, CDR2 SQIVND (reference sequence). The length of the CDR3 is 15 residues.

The CDR3 reads CASSQVSGAFNTQYF. CDR3 nucleotides: TGCGCCAGCAGCCAAGTCAGCGGGGCGTTCAATACGCAGTATTTT. V usage is TRBV4-1 and J usage is TRBJ2-3, with 7 bases lining up with TRBD2. CDR1 and CDR2 (germline): MGHRA, YSYEKL. The CDR3 is 15 amino acids. Unmatched junction bases numbered 8, after V lost 1 base and J lost 7 bases.

About this clone itself: The junction does not match germline at one end; this may be a read error. The chain links TRBV29-1 to TRBJ2-3; 8 bases are shared with TRBD2. The germline V gene encodes CDR1 SQVTM and CDR2 ANQGSEA. This CDR3 comprises 13 residues. Here the CDR3 DNA reads TGCAGCGTTGAGGCGGGGGGCACGGATACGCAGTATTTT. It yields the protein CSVEAGGTDTQYF.

The rearrangement uses TRBV11-2 and TRBJ2-7; D might be TRBD1 (6 bases). Germline-derived CDR1 and CDR2 are SGHAT and FQNNGV. This CDR3 has 16 amino acids. The V gene lost 4 bases and the J gene lost 6 bases, with 22 bases spanning the gap. Here the CDR3 reads CASSSPFTGYPSEQYF. The CDR3 DNA reads as TGTGCCAGCAGCTCGCCGTTTACAGGGTACCCGTCCGAGCAGTACTTC.

The gene calls are TRBV6-1 and TRBJ1-2; unclear D gene. Trimming removed 2 bases from V and 4 bases from J, with 14 bases in between. This CDR3 is built from 15 residues. The germline gives CDR1 MNHNS, CDR2 SASEGT. CDR3 in DNA: TGTGCCAGCAGTGAAATAATCACGGGGAGCTATGGCTACACCTTC. This codes for CASSEIITGSYGYTF.

The CDR3, as DNA: TGTGCCAGCAGTGAAGCGGCGGGGGGAAGCACAGATACGCAGTATTTT. It codes for CASSEAAGGSTDTQYF. The chain carries TRBV6-1 and TRBJ2-3, with TRBD2 matching 8 bases. The germline gives CDR1 MNHNS, CDR2 SASEGT. The CDR3 has 16 residues. With V trimmed by 0 bases and J by 0 bases, 2 bases remained unmatched.

The chain is built from TRBV7-2 and TRBJ1-2; tentatively, D is TRBD1 (6 bases). V was cut by 7 bases and J by 7 bases, with 19 bases left in between. The CDR3 is made up of 14 amino acids. Looked up from germline, CDR1 is SGHTA and CDR2 is FQGNSA. The CDR3, as DNA: TGTGCCAGCACCGGGGGCCTAGGGGAAAGTGGCTACACCTTC. It codes for CASTGGLGESGYTF.

The V and J genes are TRBV2 and TRBJ2-1; maybe TRBD1 (6 bases). V lost 5 bases and J lost 10, with 18 bases in between. Germline assignment: CDR1 SNHLY and CDR2 FYNNEI. This CDR3 is 14 amino acids long. The CDR3 nucleotides are TGTGCCAGCAGTCCCCAGGGGAGAGTGGGGGAGCAGTTCTTC. This encodes CASSPQGRVGEQFF.

J is TRBJ2-2 and V is TRBV4-1; tentatively, D is TRBD1 (5 bases). This CDR3 is built from 19 residues. V lost 0 bases and J lost 2, with 19 bases in between. The germline CDR1 and CDR2 sequences are MGHRA and YSYEKL. CDR3 nucleotides: TGCGCCAGCAGCCAAGACTATTCTTTCGGACACTTAAACACCGGGGAGCTGTTTTTT. Its translation is CASSQDYSFGHLNTGELFF.

The chain couples TRBV6-5 to TRBJ1-1; tentatively, D is TRBD1 (6 bases). This CDR3 spans 15 amino acids. The V gene's germline CDR1 is MNHEY and CDR2 SVGAGI. The ends were cut back, 6 bases at V and 4 bases at J, with 18 bases in the middle. The CDR3 DNA sequence: TGTGCCAGCAGAAACATCAGGGGCGGGAGCACTGAAGCTTTCTTT. It yields the protein CASRNIRGGSTEAFF.

The chain joins TRBV21-1 to TRBJ1-6; the table gives TRBD1 as D, unverified against the DNA. TRBV21-1 is deemed a pseudogene. This CDR3 contains 18 residues. The CDR3 nucleotides are TGTGCCAGCGGACGGGACAGCAACCTCAGCTCCTATAATTCACCCCTCCACTTT. Encoded protein: CASGRDSNLSSYNSPLHF.

For the CDR3, the DNA is TGTGCCAGCAGTGAATCAACAGGGGTAGGGTCACCCCTCCACTTT. This gives the protein CASSESTGVGSPLHF. This chain joins TRBV25-1 and TRBJ1-6; 7 nucleotides align to TRBD1. Germline V gene data show CDR1 as MGHDK and CDR2 as SYGVNS. The CDR3 length is 15 residues. V lost 1 base, J lost 10 bases, and 7 bases stayed unmatched.

The chain links TRBV10-3 to TRBJ1-2; TRBD1 agrees at 8 bases. CDR1 is ENHRY and CDR2 is SYGVKD in the germline V gene. Trimming took 5 bases from V and 5 from J; bases not matched to a gene: 4. The CDR3 consists of 13 residues. This CDR3 is CAISQDREYGYTF. The CDR3 nucleotides are TGTGCCATCAGTCAGGACAGGGAGTATGGCTACACCTTC.

This sequence joins TRBV30 and TRBJ2-4; D is tentatively TRBD1 or TRBD2 (5 bases each). CDR1 GTSNPN and CDR2 SVGIG come from the germline V gene (reference sequence). CDR3 length: 12 residues. The CDR3 region is CAFEGRGNIQYF. The CDR3 DNA sequence: TGTGCTTTCGAGGGGCGCGGAAACATTCAGTACTTC.

The rearrangement uses TRBV6-5 and TRBJ2-7; D possibly corresponds to TRBD2 (6 bases). Trimming left V 5 bases short and J 6 bases short, with 8 bases between. Germline V lookup: CDR1 MNHEY, CDR2 SVGAGI. The CDR3 contains 11 residues. The CDR3 here is CASSGGLEQYF. The DNA of the CDR3 is TGTGCCAGCAGTGGAGGGCTCGAGCAGTACTTC.